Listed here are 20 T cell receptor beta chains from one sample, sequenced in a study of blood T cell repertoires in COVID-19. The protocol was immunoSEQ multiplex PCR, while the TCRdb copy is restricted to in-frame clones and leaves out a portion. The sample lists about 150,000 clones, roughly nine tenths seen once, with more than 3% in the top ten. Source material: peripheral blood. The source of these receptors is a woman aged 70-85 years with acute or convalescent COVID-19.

The CDR3 DNA sequence: TGTGCCACGAGAGACAGAGTGTCTAACTATGGCTACACCTTC. Protein sequence: CATRDRVSNYGYTF. The V call is TRBV6-5, the J call TRBJ1-2; D may be TRBD1 (5 bases). CDR1 is MNHEY and CDR2 is SVGAGI in the germline V gene. The CDR3 length is 14 residues. The germline V and J ends were trimmed by 10 bases and 0 bases, with 15 bases remaining between them.

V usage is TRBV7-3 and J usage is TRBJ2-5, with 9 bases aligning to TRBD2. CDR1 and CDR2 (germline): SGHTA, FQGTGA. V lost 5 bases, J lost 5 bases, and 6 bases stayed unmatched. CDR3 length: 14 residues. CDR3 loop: CASSLSGSWETQYF. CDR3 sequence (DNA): TGTGCCAGCAGCCTTAGCGGGAGTTGGGAGACCCAGTACTTC. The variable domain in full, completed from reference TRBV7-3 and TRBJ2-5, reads GAGVSQTPSNKVTEKGKYVELRCDPISGHTALYWYRQSLGQGPEFLIYFQGTGAADDSGLPNDRFFAVRPEGSVSTLKIQRTERGDSAVYLCASSLSGSWETQYFGPGTRLLVL.

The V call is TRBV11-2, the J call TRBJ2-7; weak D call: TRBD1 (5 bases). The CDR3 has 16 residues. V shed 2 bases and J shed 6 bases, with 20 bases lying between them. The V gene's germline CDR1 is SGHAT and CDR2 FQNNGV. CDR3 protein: CASSLSPVQGIGEQYF. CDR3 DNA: TGTGCCAGCAGCTTATCCCCGGTTCAGGGCATCGGCGAGCAGTACTTC. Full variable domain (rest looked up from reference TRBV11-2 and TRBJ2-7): EAGVAQSPRYKIIEKRQSVAFWCNPISGHATLYWYQQILGQGPKLLIQFQNNGVVDDSQLPKDRFSAERLKGVDSTLKIQPAKLEDSAVYLCASSLSPVQGIGEQYFGPGTRLTVT.

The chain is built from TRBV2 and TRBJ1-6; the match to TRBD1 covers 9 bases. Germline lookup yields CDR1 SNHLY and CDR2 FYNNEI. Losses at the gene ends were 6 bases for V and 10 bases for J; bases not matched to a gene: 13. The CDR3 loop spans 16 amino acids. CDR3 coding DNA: TGTGCCAGCAGAGAGCCCGGGACAGGGAGCGGATCACCCCTCCACTTT. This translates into CASREPGTGSGSPLHF. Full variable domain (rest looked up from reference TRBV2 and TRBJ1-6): EPEVTQTPSHQVTQMGQEVILRCVPISNHLYFYWYRQILGQKVEFLVSFYNNEISEKSEIFDDQFSVERPDGSNFTLKIRSTKLEDSAMYFCASREPGTGSGSPLHFGNGTRLTVT.

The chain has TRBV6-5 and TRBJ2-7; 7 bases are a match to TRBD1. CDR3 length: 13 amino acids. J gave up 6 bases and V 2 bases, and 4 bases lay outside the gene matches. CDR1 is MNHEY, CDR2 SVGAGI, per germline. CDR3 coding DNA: TGTGCCAGCAGTTACCAAAACAGGGGCGAGCAGTACTTC. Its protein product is CASSYQNRGEQYF.

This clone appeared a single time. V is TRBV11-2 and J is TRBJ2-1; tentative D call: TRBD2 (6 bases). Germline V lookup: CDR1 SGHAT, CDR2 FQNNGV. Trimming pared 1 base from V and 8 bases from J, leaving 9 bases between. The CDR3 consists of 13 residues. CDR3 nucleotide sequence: TGTGCCAGCAGCTTAGCGGGGGTCCATGAGCAGTTCTTC. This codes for CASSLAGVHEQFF.

In DNA form, the CDR3 reads TGTGCCAGCAGCCAATTTCAGGCTGGAACTAATGAAAAACTGTTTTTT. Its translation is CASSQFQAGTNEKLFF. This chain uses TRBV3-1 (or the pseudogene TRBV3-2) with TRBJ1-4; no clear D. The V end was cut by 2 bases, the J end by 1 base, with 11 bases between. The CDR3 runs 16 residues. Germline CDR1 is LGHDT and CDR2 is YNNKEL (reference sequence).

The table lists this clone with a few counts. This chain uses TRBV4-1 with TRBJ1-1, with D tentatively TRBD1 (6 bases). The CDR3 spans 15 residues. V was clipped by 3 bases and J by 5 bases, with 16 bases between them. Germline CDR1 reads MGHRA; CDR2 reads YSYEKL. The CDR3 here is CASSQVLGGRTEAFF. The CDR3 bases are TGCGCCAGCAGCCAGGTCCTCGGGGGGCGTACTGAAGCTTTCTTT.

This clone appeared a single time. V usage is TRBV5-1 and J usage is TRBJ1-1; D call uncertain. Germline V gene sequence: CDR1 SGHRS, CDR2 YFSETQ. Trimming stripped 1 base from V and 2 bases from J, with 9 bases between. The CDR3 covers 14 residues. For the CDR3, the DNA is TGCGCCAGCAGCTTGACAGCATTCAACACTGAAGCTTTCTTT. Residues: CASSLTAFNTEAFF.

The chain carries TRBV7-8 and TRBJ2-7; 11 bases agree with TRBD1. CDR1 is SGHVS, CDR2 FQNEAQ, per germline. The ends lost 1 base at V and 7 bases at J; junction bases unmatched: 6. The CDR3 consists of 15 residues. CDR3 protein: CASSLGAGQGVEQYF. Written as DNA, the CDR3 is TGTGCCAGCAGCTTAGGGGCGGGACAGGGGGTAGAGCAGTACTTC.

The CDR3 bases are TGTGCCAGTAGTATCTTTCTGGAGACAGGCTACGAGCAGTACTTC. This gives the protein CASSIFLETGYEQYF. V gene TRBV19 combines with J gene TRBJ2-7; weak D call: TRBD1 (6 bases). Germline V gene sequence: CDR1 LNHDA, CDR2 SQIVND (reference sequence). The CDR3 spans 15 residues. Trimming cost V 3 bases and J 3 bases, with 15 bases left between them.

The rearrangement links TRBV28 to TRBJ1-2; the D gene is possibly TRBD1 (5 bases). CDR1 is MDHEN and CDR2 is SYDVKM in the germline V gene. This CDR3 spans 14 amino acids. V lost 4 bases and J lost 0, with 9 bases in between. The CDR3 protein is CASSSGGSNYGYTF. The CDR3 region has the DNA TGTGCCAGCAGTTCGGGGGGATCTAACTATGGCTACACCTTC.

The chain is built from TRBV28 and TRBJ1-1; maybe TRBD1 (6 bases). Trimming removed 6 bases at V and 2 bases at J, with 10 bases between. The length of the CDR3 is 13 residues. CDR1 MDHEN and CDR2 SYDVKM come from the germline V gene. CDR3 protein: CASRTDRNTEAFF. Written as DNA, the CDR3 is TGTGCCAGCAGAACGGACAGAAACACTGAAGCTTTCTTT.

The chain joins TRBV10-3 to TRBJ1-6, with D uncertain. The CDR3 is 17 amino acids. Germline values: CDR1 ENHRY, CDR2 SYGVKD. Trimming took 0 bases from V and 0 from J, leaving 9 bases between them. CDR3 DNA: TGTGCCATCAGTGAGTCGGTCTTCAGCTCCTATAATTCACCCCTCCACTTT. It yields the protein CAISESVFSSYNSPLHF.

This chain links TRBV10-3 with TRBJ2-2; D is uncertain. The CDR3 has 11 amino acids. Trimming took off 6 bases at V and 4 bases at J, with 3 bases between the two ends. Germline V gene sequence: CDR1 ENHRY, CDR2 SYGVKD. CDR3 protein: CAISGTGELFF. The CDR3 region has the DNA TGTGCCATCAGCGGCACCGGGGAGCTGTTTTTT.

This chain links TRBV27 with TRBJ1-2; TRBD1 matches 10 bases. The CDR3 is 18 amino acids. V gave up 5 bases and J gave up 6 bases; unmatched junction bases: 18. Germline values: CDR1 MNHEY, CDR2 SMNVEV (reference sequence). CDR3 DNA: TGTGCCAGCAGTCCACTACTACCGGGACAGGGGATAATTCATGGCTACACCTTC. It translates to CASSPLLPGQGIIHGYTF.

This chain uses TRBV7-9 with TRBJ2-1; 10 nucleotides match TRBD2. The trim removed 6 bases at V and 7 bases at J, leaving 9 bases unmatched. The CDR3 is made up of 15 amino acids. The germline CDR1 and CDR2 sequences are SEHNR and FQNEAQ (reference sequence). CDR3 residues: CASSEGTSAANEQFF. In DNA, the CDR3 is TGTGCCAGCAGTGAAGGGACTAGCGCGGCTAATGAGCAGTTCTTC.

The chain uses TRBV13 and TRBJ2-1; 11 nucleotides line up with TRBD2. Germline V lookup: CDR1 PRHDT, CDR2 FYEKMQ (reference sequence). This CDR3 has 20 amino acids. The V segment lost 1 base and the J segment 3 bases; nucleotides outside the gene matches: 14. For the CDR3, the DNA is TGTGCCAGCAGCTTAGTTGATAGCGGGAGGGCCCCAAGCTTCTACAATGAGCAGTTCTTC. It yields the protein CASSLVDSGRAPSFYNEQFF.

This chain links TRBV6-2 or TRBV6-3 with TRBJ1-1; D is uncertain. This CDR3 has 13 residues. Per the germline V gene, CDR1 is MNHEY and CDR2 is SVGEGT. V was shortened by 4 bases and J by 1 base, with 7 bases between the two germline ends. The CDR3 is CASSSQKNTEAFF. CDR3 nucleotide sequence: TGTGCCAGCAGTTCCCAGAAGAACACTGAAGCTTTCTTT.

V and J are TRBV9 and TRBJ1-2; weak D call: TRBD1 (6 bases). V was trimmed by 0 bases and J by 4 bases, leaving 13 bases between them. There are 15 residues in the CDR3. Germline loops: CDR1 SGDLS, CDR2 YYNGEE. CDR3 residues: CASSVESGGVYGYTF. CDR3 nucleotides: TGTGCCAGCAGCGTAGAATCGGGGGGCGTCTATGGCTACACCTTC.